This TCR beta chain was sequenced during a study of blood T cells in healthy people across ages. CDR1 is MNHEY and CDR2 is SVGEGT in the germline V gene. The ends were cut back, 3 bases at V and 2 bases at J, with 6 bases in the middle. The length of the CDR3 is 13 residues. Then a second PCR, running about 7 to 11 cycles, was carried out with a sample-barcoded 5' primer and a J-beta primer mix. TCRdb used MiXCR to reprocess the 5' RACE reads, holding one entry per CDR3 protein. The sample consists of roughly 2 million distinct CDR3 sequences, about 50% of them appearing once. This clonotype came up a few times. Its specificity is not known. Regarding the study as a whole: Aged donors had fewer naive CD4+ cells and lower diversity than long-lived donors.

The receptor was derived from a woman aged 40 to 50 in good health. The sample taken for sequencing was blood. This chain links TRBV6-2 or TRBV6-3 with TRBJ2-3; unclear D gene. The CDR3 here is CASSYEFTDTQYF. The CDR3 DNA sequence: TGTGCCAGCAGTTATGAGTTCACAGATACGCAGTATTTT.